The rows below give T cell receptor beta chains drawn from one sample of a study of metastatic and nonmetastatic thyroid tumors. TCRdb recomputed clones from the PCR reads via MiXCR. The sample includes around 19,000 clones, 16% of them seen just once. Input material: tumor tissue. Receptor source: a female donor with papillary thyroid cancer or a benign thyroid nodule (not recorded which). Some clones in this sample may be carry-over from other donors' samples. Both conserved end residues are part of each CDR3. Fields, in order: V gene, D gene, CDR3 protein. The D gene is left open where the match is weak.

V: TRBV20-1
D: NA
CDR3: CSARGPGREIYGYTF

V: TRBV7-9
D: NA
CDR3: CASSLRYEQYF

V: TRBV7-9
D: NA
CDR3: CASSLGSGQETQYF

V: TRBV20-1
D: NA
CDR3: CSARDTFGHCLAEAFF

V: TRBV5-1
D: NA
CDR3: CASSFRGGEKLFF

V: TRBV14
D: TRBD2
CDR3: CASRGGTYEQYF

V: TRBV11-2
D: TRBD2
CDR3: CASSLQAGGVTDTQYF

V: TRBV7-3
D: TRBD1
CDR3: CASSYDRGETQYF

V: TRBV5-1
D: NA
CDR3: CASTPDQGIQYF

V: TRBV5-6
D: TRBD1
CDR3: CASSLTTGTGSLNQPQHF

V: TRBV20-1
D: TRBD1
CDR3: CSASLWGQASSGANFLTF

V: TRBV25-1
D: NA
CDR3: CASWQETQYF

V: TRBV28
D: NA
CDR3: CAFTTDPDTQYF

V: TRBV9
D: TRBD2
CDR3: CASIPRSTSGGPDTQYF

V: TRBV7-2
D: NA
CDR3: CASSLAGGGKTNYGYTF

V: TRBV5-1
D: NA
CDR3: CASSFQGGTNTGELFF

V: TRBV5-1
D: TRBD1
CDR3: CASSLGGTDYEQYF

V: TRBV20-1
D: NA
CDR3: CSAPTSGRMNTEAFF

V: TRBV4-2
D: TRBD1
CDR3: CASSPDRDTGELFF

V: TRBV7-9
D: NA
CDR3: CASSLTGTPSYEQYF

V: TRBV6-1
D: NA
CDR3: CASSFRPLTGKNIQYF

V: TRBV6-1
D: NA
CDR3: CASSAYTIQEAQYF

V: TRBV2
D: NA
CDR3: CASSDGKRYGYTF

V: TRBV20-1
D: NA
CDR3: CSARQGGRGNEKLFF

V: TRBV5-1
D: NA
CDR3: CASTRGGSGDKQYF

V: TRBV7-3
D: NA
CDR3: CASSLSNGELFF

V: TRBV15
D: NA
CDR3: CATSGPRVGALQPQHF

V: TRBV11-3
D: NA
CDR3: CASSHGQSTDTQYF

V: TRBV6-1
D: NA
CDR3: CASRSGGSVTGELFF

V: TRBV6-1
D: NA
CDR3: CAIWSPQCYNEQFF

V: TRBV6-6
D: NA
CDR3: CASSYELNTGELFF

V: TRBV15
D: TRBD1
CDR3: CATSRGYITGTVNEKLFF

V: TRBV20-1
D: TRBD1
CDR3: CSASDRDRKQPQHF

V: TRBV18
D: NA
CDR3: CASSPEDEQFF

V: TRBV6-6
D: TRBD2
CDR3: CASSPTGLAGGTNTGELFF

V: TRBV3-1
D: TRBD2
CDR3: CASSQGNPTSGSRNEQFF

V: TRBV19
D: NA
CDR3: CASSIQRTGEQYF

V: TRBV10-3
D: TRBD2
CDR3: CAISERLAGAETQYF

V: TRBV10-3
D: TRBD1
CDR3: CAISGLGQGDSYGYTF

V: TRBV3-1
D: TRBD1
CDR3: CASSPLDRDLSGYTF

V: TRBV12-3/TRBV12-4
D: TRBD2
CDR3: CASSLGPLAGGYEQYF

V: TRBV2
D: TRBD1
CDR3: CASSEQTGGIEQYF

V: TRBV6-1
D: TRBD1
CDR3: CASSGSRQGLQETQYF

V: TRBV18
D: NA
CDR3: CASSQPDQKLFF

V: TRBV11-2
D: TRBD2
CDR3: CASSLNGRWETQYF

V: TRBV6-1
D: NA
CDR3: CAISLVNEQFF

V: TRBV5-8
D: NA
CDR3: CASSLFRGSNQPQHF

V: TRBV7-9
D: NA
CDR3: CASREAVELFF

V: TRBV5-6
D: TRBD1
CDR3: CASSLQGAEGEKLFF

V: TRBV14
D: NA
CDR3: CASSLYLEDTEAFF

V: TRBV10-3
D: NA
CDR3: CAIRQNTEAFF

V: TRBV6-1
D: NA
CDR3: CASSPLGTSRGDTQYF

V: TRBV28
D: NA
CDR3: CASSLGTAGEQYF